Listed below are T cell receptor beta chains from one sample, sequenced in a study of beta chain features in type 1 diabetes. The table came from immunoSEQ multiplex PCR; TCRdb's copy has only in-frame clones and leaves some out. The sample lists over 150,000 clones, about 12% seen once, with 0.6% to 0.8% in the top ten. Sequencing was performed on central memory CD4+ T cells from blood. The receptors were gathered from a woman under 30 in good health. Each CDR3 is given with its conserved first and last residue. D genes are given only for firm matches. Rows may omit the clone size; those that give it use once, few, many or a size class.

few,TRBV28,TRBJ2-1,TRBD2,CASSLFDGRVTYNEQFF,TGTGCCAGCAGTTTGTTTGACGGGAGGGTAACCTACAATGAGCAGTTCTTC
NA,TRBV4-3,TRBJ2-1,TRBD2,CASSQSRTSQVFNEQFF,TGCGCCAGCAGCCAGAGCAGGACTAGCCAGGTCTTCAATGAGCAGTTCTTC
NA,TRBV15,TRBJ1-2,TRBD1,CATSTSGTGGSSGYTF,TGTGCCACCAGCACAAGTGGGACAGGGGGGTCGTCTGGCTACACCTTC
few,TRBV28,TRBJ2-6,TRBD2,CASRVSGTGSSGANVLTF,TGTGCCAGCAGGGTTAGCGGGACCGGAAGCTCTGGGGCCAACGTCCTGACTTTC
NA,TRBV11-2,TRBJ1-4,TRBD1,CASSFGTANEKLFF,TGTGCCAGCAGCTTCGGGACAGCGAATGAAAAACTGTTTTTT
NA,TRBV2,TRBJ1-1,NA,CASTLVQGNTEAFF,TGTGCCAGCACTTTGGTACAGGGGAACACTGAAGCTTTCTTT
few,TRBV11-2,TRBJ2-7,NA,CASTNFPSYEQYF,TGTGCCAGCACCAATTTCCCCTCCTACGAGCAGTACTTC
NA,TRBV19,TRBJ1-3,TRBD1,CASSTYGQGLSGNTIYF,TGTGCCAGTAGTACCTACGGACAGGGCCTCTCTGGAAACACCATATATTTT
many,TRBV6-1,TRBJ1-1,NA,CASTLVQGNTEAFF,TGTGCCAGCACTTTGGTACAGGGGAACACTGAAGCTTTCTTT
few,TRBV19,TRBJ1-1,NA,CASSTDGAPGTEAFF,TGTGCCAGTAGTACCGATGGGGCTCCTGGGACTGAAGCTTTCTTT
NA,TRBV18,TRBJ2-5,NA,CASSPGAGRETQYF,TGTGCCAGCTCACCAGGGGCAGGGCGCGAGACCCAGTACTTC
NA,TRBV15,TRBJ2-5,TRBD1,CATSGGQGPQETQYF,TGTGCCACCAGCGGGGGACAGGGGCCCCAAGAGACCCAGTACTTC
few,TRBV27,TRBJ2-3,NA,CATRRGIRTDTQYF,TGTGCCACCAGGCGGGGTATCCGCACAGATACGCAGTATTTT
few,TRBV6-1,TRBJ2-4,NA,CASRSAIQYF,TGTGCCAGCAGGAGTGCCATTCAGTACTTC
NA,TRBV9,TRBJ2-3,NA,CASSVLSSDTQYF,TGTGCCAGCAGCGTCCTTAGTTCAGATACGCAGTATTTT
NA,TRBV5-4,TRBJ1-1,TRBD1,CASSSDRGRGTEAFF,TGTGCCAGCAGCTCCGACAGGGGAAGGGGCACTGAAGCTTTCTTT
NA,TRBV5-4,TRBJ2-5,TRBD1,CASSLATGGQETQYF,TGTGCCAGCAGCTTGGCAACAGGGGGGCAGGAGACCCAGTACTTC
few,TRBV27,TRBJ2-7,TRBD1,CASRDIGTGAYEQYF,TGTGCCAGCAGGGATATCGGGACAGGAGCCTACGAGCAGTACTTC
many,TRBV9,TRBJ2-7,NA,CASSVDFYEQYF,TGTGCCAGCAGCGTCGACTTCTACGAGCAGTACTTC
few,TRBV9,TRBJ2-7,NA,CASSVQGGTYEQYF,TGTGCCAGCAGCGTACAAGGCGGAACCTACGAGCAGTACTTC
few,TRBV28,TRBJ1-1,NA,CASIPPRVTEAFF,TGTGCCAGCATCCCCCCCAGGGTCACTGAAGCTTTCTTT
NA,TRBV9,TRBJ1-2,TRBD1,CASGERDRAYGYTF,TGTGCCAGCGGGGAAAGAGACAGGGCTTATGGCTACACCTTC
few,TRBV6-5,TRBJ2-7,NA,CASSYSKGPSYEQYF,TGTGCCAGCAGTTACTCGAAGGGGCCCTCCTACGAGCAGTACTTC
few,TRBV4-2,TRBJ2-2,TRBD2,CASSSTSGTNTGELFF,TGTGCCAGCAGCTCGACTAGCGGTACGAACACCGGGGAGCTGTTTTTT
NA,TRBV9,TRBJ2-1,TRBD2,CASSPHLAVSYNEQFF,TGTGCCAGCAGCCCCCACCTAGCGGTCTCCTACAATGAGCAGTTCTTC
NA,TRBV11-2,TRBJ2-1,TRBD2,CASSLPGAGGATNEQFF,TGTGCCAGCAGCTTACCCGGTGCGGGAGGGGCTACGAATGAGCAGTTCTTC
NA,TRBV7-6,TRBJ2-1,NA,CASSLTGTHSSYNEQFF,TGTGCCAGCAGCTTGACTGGGACTCACAGCTCCTACAATGAGCAGTTCTTC
few,TRBV18,TRBJ2-2,NA,CASSRLGTMNTGELFF,TGTGCCAGCTCACGTCTAGGGACAATGAACACCGGGGAGCTGTTTTTT
NA,TRBV11-3,TRBJ2-1,TRBD2,CASSRSGVSYNEQFF,TGTGCCAGCAGCAGAAGCGGGGTCTCCTACAATGAGCAGTTCTTC
NA,TRBV18,TRBJ2-5,NA,CASSPPLSQGETQYF,TGTGCCAGCTCACCACCGCTATCCCAGGGGGAGACCCAGTACTTC
few,TRBV6-1,TRBJ1-1,TRBD1,CASRDNRGEAFF,TGTGCCAGCAGGGACAACAGGGGCGAAGCTTTCTTT
NA,TRBV15,TRBJ2-1,NA,CATSREGPRYQRLYNEQFF,TGTGCCACCAGCAGAGAAGGTCCTAGATACCAAAGACTCTACAATGAGCAGTTCTTC
NA,TRBV14,TRBJ2-1,TRBD2,CASSPRTSGSYNEQFF,TGTGCCAGCAGCCCCCGGACTAGCGGGAGTTACAATGAGCAGTTCTTC
few,TRBV29-1,TRBJ1-1,NA,CSVDRQGGSTEAFF,TGCAGCGTTGATAGGCAGGGTGGCAGCACTGAAGCTTTCTTT
few,TRBV5-6,TRBJ2-1,TRBD2,CASIVWSSGSLYHNEQFF,TGTGCCAGCATTGTATGGTCTAGCGGGAGTTTGTATCACAATGAGCAGTTCTTC
many,TRBV5-4,TRBJ1-2,NA,CASSRDSIGGYTF,TGTGCCAGCAGCCGAGACAGCATCGGGGGCTACACCTTC
NA,TRBV25-1,TRBJ2-3,TRBD1,CASSEGTGGRLDTQYF,TGTGCCAGCAGTGAAGGGACAGGGGGACGCTTAGATACGCAGTATTTT
few,TRBV15,TRBJ2-5,NA,CATSREWSSSGETQYF,TGTGCCACCAGCAGAGAATGGAGCAGTTCTGGGGAGACCCAGTACTTC
NA,TRBV28,TRBJ2-7,TRBD2,CASSSSGASSYEQYF,TGTGCCAGCAGTTCTAGCGGAGCCAGCTCCTACGAGCAGTACTTC
few,TRBV2,TRBJ1-2,NA,CAVRRADYYGYTF,TGTGCCGTCCGCCGGGCGGACTATTATGGCTACACCTTC
few,TRBV27,TRBJ1-2,TRBD1,CASRTTGGLGYTF,TGTGCCAGCAGAACCACAGGGGGCCTTGGCTACACCTTC
NA,TRBV4-1,TRBJ2-3,TRBD2,CASSQNSLGLAGGDTQYF,TGCGCCAGCAGCCAAAACTCCCTGGGACTAGCGGGAGGAGATACGCAGTATTTT
few,TRBV30,TRBJ2-6,NA,CAWSLYLSAGANVLTF,TGTGCCTGGAGTTTGTACCTAAGTGCAGGGGCCAACGTCCTGACTTTC
few,TRBV5-4,TRBJ2-7,TRBD2,CASSSPLAGVLAEQYF,TGTGCCAGCAGCTCCCCCCTAGCGGGAGTTTTAGCCGAGCAGTACTTC
NA,TRBV5-6,TRBJ2-5,NA,CASNPVSGETQYF,TGTGCCAGCAATCCAGTGAGCGGCGAGACCCAGTACTTC
NA,TRBV20-1,TRBJ2-4,TRBD2,CSAGLVDIQYF,TGCAGTGCGGGACTAGTAGACATTCAGTACTTC
few,TRBV14,TRBJ2-1,NA,CASSQEGLLISYNEQFF,TGTGCCAGCAGCCAAGAAGGACTACTAATCTCCTACAATGAGCAGTTCTTC
NA,TRBV5-1,TRBJ2-1,NA,CASSTGVGSYNEQFF,TGCGCCAGCAGTACGGGGGTGGGCTCCTACAATGAGCAGTTCTTC
few,TRBV12-5,TRBJ1-5,NA,CASGTDARPQHF,TGTGCTAGTGGTACGGATGCTAGGCCCCAGCATTTT
few,TRBV6-6,TRBJ1-5,NA,CASSYSMSEGNQPQHF,TGTGCCAGCAGTTACTCGATGTCAGAGGGCAATCAGCCCCAGCATTTT
few,TRBV9,TRBJ2-3,TRBD2,CASSAGTNTDTQYF,TGTGCCAGCAGCGCCGGGACTAACACAGATACGCAGTATTTT